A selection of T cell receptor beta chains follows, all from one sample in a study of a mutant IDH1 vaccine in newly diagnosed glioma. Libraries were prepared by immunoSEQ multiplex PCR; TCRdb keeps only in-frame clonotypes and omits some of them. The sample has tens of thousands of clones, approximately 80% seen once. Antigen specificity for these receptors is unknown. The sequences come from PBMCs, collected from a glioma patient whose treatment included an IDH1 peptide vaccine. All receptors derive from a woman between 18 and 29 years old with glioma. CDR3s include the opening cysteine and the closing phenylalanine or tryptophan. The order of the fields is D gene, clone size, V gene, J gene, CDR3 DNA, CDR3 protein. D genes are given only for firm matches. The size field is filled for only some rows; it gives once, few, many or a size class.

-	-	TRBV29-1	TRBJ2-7	TGCAGCGTTGAAGAGGGAGGCTTCGAGCAGTACTTC	CSVEEGGFEQYF
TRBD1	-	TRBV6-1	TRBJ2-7	TGTGCCAGCAGTTTAACAGGGGACGAGCAGTACTTC	CASSLTGDEQYF
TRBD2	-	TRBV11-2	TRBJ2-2	TGTGCCAGCAGCTTAGCCCCACCTAGCGGGAGGGCCGGGGAGCTGTTTTTT	CASSLAPPSGRAGELFF
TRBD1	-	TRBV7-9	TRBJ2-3	TGTGCCAGCAGCTTAGGGTCTTCCGGGACAGGGGCCAAAGATACGCAGTATTTT	CASSLGSSGTGAKDTQYF
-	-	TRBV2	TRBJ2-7	TGTGCCAGCAGTGATGGGACATTCTACGAGCAGTACTTC	CASSDGTFYEQYF
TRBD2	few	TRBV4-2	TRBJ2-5	TGTGCCAGCAGCCAAGATTTGGCTAGCGGACTCCAAGAGACCCAGTACTTC	CASSQDLASGLQETQYF
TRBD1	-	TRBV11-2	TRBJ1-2	TGTGCCAGCAGCATCTCCACGACAGGGGGCTATGGCTACACCTTC	CASSISTTGGYGYTF
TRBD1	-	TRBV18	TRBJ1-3	TGTGCCAGCTCACCTACGACAGGGGGCACTGGAAACACCATATATTTT	CASSPTTGGTGNTIYF
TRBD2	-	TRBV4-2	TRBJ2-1	TGTGCCAGCAGCCAGTTTCAGACTAGCGGGGGTGAGCAGTTCTTC	CASSQFQTSGGEQFF
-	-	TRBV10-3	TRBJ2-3	TGTGCCATCAGGGGAAGCACAGATACGCAGTATTTT	CAIRGSTDTQYF
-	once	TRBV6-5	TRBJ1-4	TGTGCCAGCAGTCGGGGAAGGTCTAATGAAAAACTGTTTTTT	CASSRGRSNEKLFF
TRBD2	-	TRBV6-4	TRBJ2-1	TGTGCCAGCAGTTCCCTAGCGGGGGGGCTCGCTGAGCAGTTCTTC	CASSSLAGGLAEQFF
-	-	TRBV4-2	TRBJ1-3	TGTGCCAGCAGCCAAGCAGGAACGCCTGGAAACACCATATATTTT	CASSQAGTPGNTIYF
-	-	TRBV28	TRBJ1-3	TGTGCCAGCAGTGGATGGGAAGGGTGGTATTTT	CASSGWEGWYF
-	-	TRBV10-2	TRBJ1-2	TGCGCCAGCAGTGAGTCCCGGGGCTTAGGTGGCTACACCTTC	CASSESRGLGGYTF
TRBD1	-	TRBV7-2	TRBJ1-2	TGTGCCAGCAGCCAGAACCGGGACAGGGGCAGGACTTATGGCTACACCTTC	CASSQNRDRGRTYGYTF
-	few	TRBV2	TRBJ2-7	TGTGCCAGCAGTGGACAGATCTACGAGCAGTACTTC	CASSGQIYEQYF
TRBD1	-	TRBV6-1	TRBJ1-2	TGTGCCAGCAGAGCATGGGGGACAGGCTATGGCTACACCTTC	CASRAWGTGYGYTF
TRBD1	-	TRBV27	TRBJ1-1	TGTGCCAGCAGTTTACGCGACAGGGTTGGTGAAGCTTTCTTT	CASSLRDRVGEAFF
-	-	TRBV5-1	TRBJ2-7	TGCGCCAGCAGCGTCGAGGCCTCTGGGCCCGTACGTTCGTACTTC	CASSVEASGPVRSYF
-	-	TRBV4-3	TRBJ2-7	TGCGCCAGCAGCCAAGAGCGGGTCCCCCCTGAAATTGAGCAGTACTTC	CASSQERVPPEIEQYF
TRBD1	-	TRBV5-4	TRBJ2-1	TGTGCCAGCAGCCAGGGACAGGGGGCGGATGAGCAGTTCTTC	CASSQGQGADEQFF
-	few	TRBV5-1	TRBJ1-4	TGCGCCAGCAGCTTGTCGGGGACTAATGAAAAACTGTTTTTT	CASSLSGTNEKLFF
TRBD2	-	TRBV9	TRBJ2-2	TGTGCCAGCAGCGAGCGGGGGGAACCGTACGGGGAGCTGTTTTTT	CASSERGEPYGELFF
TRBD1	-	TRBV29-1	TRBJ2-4	TGCAGCGTTGAGCCGGGACAGGGGTTGGACATTCAGTACTTC	CSVEPGQGLDIQYF
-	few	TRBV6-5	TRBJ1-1	TGTGCCAGCAGTTACTCCGGCAGAAACACTGAAGCTTTCTTT	CASSYSGRNTEAFF
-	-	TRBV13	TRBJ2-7	TGTGCCAGCAGCGGGGGGACCGCCATATCCTACGAGCAGTACTTC	CASSGGTAISYEQYF
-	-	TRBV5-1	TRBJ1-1	TGCGCCAGCAGTACAGGCTACACTGAAGCTTTCTTT	CASSTGYTEAFF
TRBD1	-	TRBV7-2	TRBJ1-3	TGTGCCAGCAGCTTAGGTGGTCAGGGGGCAGCCGGAAACACCATATATTTT	CASSLGGQGAAGNTIYF
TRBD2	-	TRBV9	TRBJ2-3	TGTGCCAGCAGCCCGAGCGGGGGGGCCAGAGATACGCAGTATTTT	CASSPSGGARDTQYF
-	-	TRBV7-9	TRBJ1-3	TGTGCCAGCAGCCCCGTTCGGAACAACTCTGGAAACACCATATATTTT	CASSPVRNNSGNTIYF
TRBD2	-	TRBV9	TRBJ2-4	TGTGCCAGCAGCGTAAGTGGGGGGGGTGTAAACATTCAGTACTTC	CASSVSGGGVNIQYF
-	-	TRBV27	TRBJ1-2	TGTGCCAGCAGCTTTCTTCGGTTGGGCAGGCAGAATGGCTACACCTTC	CASSFLRLGRQNGYTF
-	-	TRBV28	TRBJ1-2	TGTGCCAGCAGTGGCGGGGGGACGCACTATGGCTACACCTTC	CASSGGGTHYGYTF
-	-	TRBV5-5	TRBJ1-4	TGTGCCAGCAGCTTAGGCCCCCGAGGAGAAAAACTGTTTTTT	CASSLGPRGEKLFF
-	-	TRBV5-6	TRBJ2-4	TGTGCCAGCACCCCTTCCCGGCAGACAAAAAACATTCAGTACTTC	CASTPSRQTKNIQYF
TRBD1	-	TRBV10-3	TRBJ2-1	TGTGCCATCAGCCCGGACAGGATACACCCCAATGAGCAGTTCTTC	CAISPDRIHPNEQFF
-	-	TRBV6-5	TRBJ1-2	TGTGCCAGCAGTAAGGGGCAGGGAGGCTACACCTTC	CASSKGQGGYTF
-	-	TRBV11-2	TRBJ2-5	TGTGCCAGCTCCCGAGGGCACCAAGAGACCCAGTACTTC	CASSRGHQETQYF
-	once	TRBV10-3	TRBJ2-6	TGTGCCATCAGTGATCCCTCTGGGGCCAACGTCCTGACTTTC	CAISDPSGANVLTF
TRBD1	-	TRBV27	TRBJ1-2	TGTGCCAGCAGTTTATTTGCAGGGGGAGGGAATGGCTACACCTTC	CASSLFAGGGNGYTF
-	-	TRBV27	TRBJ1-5	TGTGCCAGCAGTTATGCCTTGACGAATCAGCCCCAGCATTTT	CASSYALTNQPQHF
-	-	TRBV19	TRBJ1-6	TGTGCCAGTAAGACCCGGGATGAGGGGAATTCACCCCTCCACTTT	CASKTRDEGNSPLHF
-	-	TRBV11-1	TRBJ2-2	TGTGCCAGCAGCTTAGGCCAGGGGCACACCGGGGAGCTGTTTTTT	CASSLGQGHTGELFF
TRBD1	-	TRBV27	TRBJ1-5	TGTGCCAGCAGTTATGGGACAGGTGGTAATCAGCCCCAGCATTTT	CASSYGTGGNQPQHF
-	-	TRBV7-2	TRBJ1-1	TGTGCCAGCAGCAGGGGGTGGACTGAAGCTTTCTTT	CASSRGWTEAFF
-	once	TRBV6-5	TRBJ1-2	TGTGCCAGCAGCCCGGGGGGGGGCGCCTATGGCTACACCTTC	CASSPGGGAYGYTF
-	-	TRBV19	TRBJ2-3	TGTGCCAGTAGTATTTGGGTGCCCCGGGCTAGCACAGATACGCAGTATTTT	CASSIWVPRASTDTQYF
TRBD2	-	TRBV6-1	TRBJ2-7	TGTGCCAGCAGTATCCGGGGACTAGGGGGAGATCCGTACTTC	CASSIRGLGGDPYF
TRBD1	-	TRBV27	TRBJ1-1	TGTGCCAGCAGTGTACAGGGGGCGTACACTGAAGCTTTCTTT	CASSVQGAYTEAFF
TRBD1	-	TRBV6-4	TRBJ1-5	TGTGCCAGCAGCCCTTTTCTGGGGACAGGACTAAATCAGCCCCAGCATTTT	CASSPFLGTGLNQPQHF